This entry lists 2 T cell receptor beta chains sequenced from one sample in a study of blood T cell repertoires in COVID-19 (dated by TCRdb to about 2020). Libraries came from the immunoSEQ multiplex PCR assay. Not all clones reach the TCRdb copy of this immuneACCESS table, which keeps in-frame sequences only. Checked studies attribute under half of the gap to unresolved V genes and leave the rest unexplained. The table for this sample lists 150,000 to 200,000 clones; around 90% of them were counted only once. Together, the top ten hold approximately 4% of the sample. The sequenced material came from peripheral blood. These receptors all stem from a human donor in a cohort sampled during active COVID-19.

The chain combines TRBV6-5 with TRBJ2-5; TRBD1 aligns across 7 bases. V lost 2 bases and J lost 1; bases outside the gene matches: 7. CDR3 size: 16 residues. Germline values: CDR1 MNHEY, CDR2 SVGAGI. CDR3 region: CASSYPGAGGQETQYF. Written as DNA, the CDR3 is TGTGCCAGCAGTTACCCTGGGGCAGGGGGCCAAGAGACCCAGTACTTC.

The rearrangement joins TRBV27 to TRBJ1-2; D is possibly TRBD1 (5 bases). Germline CDR1 and CDR2: MNHEY and SMNVEV (reference sequence). V was cut by 8 bases and J by 4 bases, with 14 bases left in between. CDR3 length equals 13 residues. CDR3 in DNA: TGTGCCAGCTCACCCGCGGGGGGCTATGGCTACACCTTC. Translated: CASSPAGGYGYTF.